Ten or more counts support the clone carrying this TCR beta chain. The antigen is not known. As to time point: newly diagnosed GD, antithyroid drugs for less than 3 months. From PBMCs, RNA was extracted and then used to make the TCR library. The CDR3 spans 16 residues. Trimming took 5 bases from V and 1 from J, leaving 14 bases between them. Researchers made TCR beta libraries by using iRepertoire HTBI primers and running Arm-PCR on CDR3 regions. TCRdb reprocessed the multiplex PCR reads via MiXCR and lists one record per CDR3 protein. Among about 450,000 distinct CDR3 sequences, about a sixth were seen once, and the ten largest hold 9.5% to 12%. The sample is drawn from a study of regulatory T cells in long-lasting Graves disease. Study observations and caveats: Persistent disease favored TRBV28, TRBJ1-2 and TRBJ2-5.

These data were also filed under a second study, of T cells in Graves' hyperthyroidism and ophthalmopathy.

The V and J genes are TRBV12-3 or TRBV12-4 and TRBJ2-2; a weak D match, TRBD2 (6 bases). This sequence was found in a woman in her 30s with Graves disease. The specimen comprised peripheral blood mononuclear cells (PBMCs), sampled at new diagnosis, from a patient treated with antithyroid drugs. In DNA, the CDR3 is TGTGCCAGCAGTCCAGCCCGGCGGGGGAACACCGGGGAGCTGTTTTTT. Translating gives CASSPARRGNTGELFF.